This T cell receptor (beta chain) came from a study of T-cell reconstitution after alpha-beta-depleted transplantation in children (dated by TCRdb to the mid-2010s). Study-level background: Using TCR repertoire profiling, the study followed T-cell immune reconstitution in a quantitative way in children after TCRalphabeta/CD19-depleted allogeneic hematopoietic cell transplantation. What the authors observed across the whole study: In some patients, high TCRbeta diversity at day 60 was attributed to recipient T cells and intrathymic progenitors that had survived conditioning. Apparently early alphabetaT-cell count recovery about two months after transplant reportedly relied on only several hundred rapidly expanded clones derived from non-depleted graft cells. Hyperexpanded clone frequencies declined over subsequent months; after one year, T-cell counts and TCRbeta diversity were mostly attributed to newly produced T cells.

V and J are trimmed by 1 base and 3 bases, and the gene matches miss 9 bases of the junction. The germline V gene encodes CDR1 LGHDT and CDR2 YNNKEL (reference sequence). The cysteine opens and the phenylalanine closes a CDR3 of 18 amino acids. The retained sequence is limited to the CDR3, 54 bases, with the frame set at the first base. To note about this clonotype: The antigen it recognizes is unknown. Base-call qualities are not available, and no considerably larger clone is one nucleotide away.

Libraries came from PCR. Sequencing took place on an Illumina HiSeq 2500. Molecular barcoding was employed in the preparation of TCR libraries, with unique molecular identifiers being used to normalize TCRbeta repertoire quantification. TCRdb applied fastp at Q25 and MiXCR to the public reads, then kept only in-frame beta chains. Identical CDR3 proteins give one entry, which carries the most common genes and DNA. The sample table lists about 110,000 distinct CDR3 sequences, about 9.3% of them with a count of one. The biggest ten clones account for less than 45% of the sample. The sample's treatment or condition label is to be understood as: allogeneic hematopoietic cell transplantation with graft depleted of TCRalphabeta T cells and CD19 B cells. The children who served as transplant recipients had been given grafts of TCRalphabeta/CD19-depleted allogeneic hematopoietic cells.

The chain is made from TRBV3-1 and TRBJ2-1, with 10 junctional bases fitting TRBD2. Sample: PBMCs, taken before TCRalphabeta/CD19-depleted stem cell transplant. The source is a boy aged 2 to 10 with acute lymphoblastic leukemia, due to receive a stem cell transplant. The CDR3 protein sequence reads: CASSQVLTSGTRYNEQFF. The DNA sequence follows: TGTGCCAGCAGCCAAGTGCTAACTAGCGGGACACGCTACAATGAGCAGTTCTTC.